Listed below are T cell receptor beta chains from one sample, sequenced in a study of response to subunit inactivated influenza vaccine. TCRdb passed the RT-PCR reads through MiXCR, listing each CDR3 protein once. The sample contains 450,000 to 500,000 distinct CDR3 sequences, roughly 9.8% of which appear only once. The sample was PBMCs from blood, taken roughly 45 days after vaccination. The receptors come from a man in his forties or fifties who received an inactivated influenza vaccine. Both conserved end residues are part of each CDR3. The order of the fields is J gene, V gene, D gene, clone size, CDR3 DNA, CDR3 protein. D genes are given only for firm matches. Not all rows give a size; the values are once, few, many and, for expanded clones, a class.

J: TRBJ2-3
V: TRBV5-1
D: TRBD2
size: few
DNA: TGCGCCAGCAGCTTGGTATTGACTAGCGGTCAAAATACGCAGTATTTT
CDR3: CASSLVLTSGQNTQYF

J: TRBJ2-2
V: TRBV12-3/TRBV12-4
D: -
size: many
DNA: TGTGCCAGCAGTTTAGCGGTCTGGGGGGAGCTGTTTTTT
CDR3: CASSLAVWGELFF

J: TRBJ2-3
V: TRBV6-1
D: TRBD2
size: many
DNA: TGTGCCAGTCGCGGAGGGGAGGGAAGGGCCCCAGATACGCAGTATTTT
CDR3: CASRGGEGRAPDTQYF

J: TRBJ2-1
V: TRBV6-5
D: -
size: -
DNA: TGTGCCAGCAGTTACGGGTCGGGTGCGTTTCAGAGGGAGCAGTTCTTC
CDR3: CASSYGSGAFQREQFF

J: TRBJ2-7
V: TRBV20-1
D: -
size: few
DNA: TGCAGTGCTAGAGATCTTTCACCCAGCGCCTCCTACGAGCAGTACTTC
CDR3: CSARDLSPSASYEQYF

J: TRBJ2-7
V: TRBV12-3/TRBV12-4
D: -
size: -
DNA: TGTGCCAGCAGTCCCAGACAGGCCACCCTCTCCTACGAGCAGTACTTC
CDR3: CASSPRQATLSYEQYF

J: TRBJ1-1
V: TRBV5-6
D: -
size: many
DNA: TGTGCCAGCAGCTTGAAGGGGCGATTGAACACTGAAGCTTTCTTT
CDR3: CASSLKGRLNTEAFF

J: TRBJ2-1
V: TRBV19
D: -
size: few
DNA: TGTGCCAGTAGTACAGACTATGGCTCCTACAATGAGCAGTTCTTC
CDR3: CASSTDYGSYNEQFF

J: TRBJ1-2
V: TRBV12-3/TRBV12-4
D: -
size: many
DNA: TGTGCCAGCAGTTGGGACGGGAACTATGGCTACACCTTC
CDR3: CASSWDGNYGYTF

J: TRBJ2-3
V: TRBV15
D: TRBD1
size: -
DNA: TGTGCCACCAGCAGGGGACAGGTCGGCACAGATACGCAGTATTTT
CDR3: CATSRGQVGTDTQYF

J: TRBJ2-5
V: TRBV4-3
D: -
size: -
DNA: TGCGCCAGCAGCCAAGATGGTCTAGCCCCCGCCGGGACCCAGTACTTC
CDR3: CASSQDGLAPAGTQYF

J: TRBJ2-1
V: TRBV9
D: -
size: few
DNA: TGTGCCAGCAGCGTAATTCCAGCTGGAGACAATGAGCAGTTCTTC
CDR3: CASSVIPAGDNEQFF

J: TRBJ2-1
V: TRBV10-3
D: -
size: -
DNA: TGTGCCATCAGTGTTTGGGAGTACAATGAGCAGTTCTTC
CDR3: CAISVWEYNEQFF

J: TRBJ1-5
V: TRBV29-1
D: TRBD1
size: -
DNA: TGCAGCGTCCAAACCGGGACAGCTAATCAGCCCCAGCATTTT
CDR3: CSVQTGTANQPQHF

J: TRBJ2-3
V: TRBV28
D: -
size: few
DNA: TGTGCCAGCAGTTTTGACCACGGGGCGGTCTTCACAGATACGCAGTATTTT
CDR3: CASSFDHGAVFTDTQYF

J: TRBJ2-7
V: TRBV20-1
D: -
size: many
DNA: TGCACAGGACGTGTTCAAGGGATTCAGTACTTC
CDR3: CTGRVQGIQYF

J: TRBJ2-7
V: TRBV12-3/TRBV12-4
D: -
size: -
DNA: TGTGCCAGCAGTGCCGGGACACCAACCTACGAGCAGTACTTC
CDR3: CASSAGTPTYEQYF

J: TRBJ1-2
V: TRBV7-8
D: TRBD1
size: -
DNA: TGTGCCAGCAGCATGACAGGGGGGTATGGCTACACCTTC
CDR3: CASSMTGGYGYTF

J: TRBJ1-5
V: TRBV20-1
D: -
size: many
DNA: TGCAGTGCTAGAGAAGGTCCCAATCAGCCCCAGCATTTT
CDR3: CSAREGPNQPQHF